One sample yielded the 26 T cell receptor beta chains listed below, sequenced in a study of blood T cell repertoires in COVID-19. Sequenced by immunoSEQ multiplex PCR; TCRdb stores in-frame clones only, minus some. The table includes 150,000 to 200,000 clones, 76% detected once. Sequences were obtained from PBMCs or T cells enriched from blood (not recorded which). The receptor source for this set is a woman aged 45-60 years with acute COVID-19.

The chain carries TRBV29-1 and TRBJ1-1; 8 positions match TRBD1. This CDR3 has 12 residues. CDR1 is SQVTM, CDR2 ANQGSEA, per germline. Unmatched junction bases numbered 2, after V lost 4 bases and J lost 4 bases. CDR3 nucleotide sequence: TGCAGCGTTGGGACAGGGACCACTGAAGCTTTCTTT. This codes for CSVGTGTTEAFF.

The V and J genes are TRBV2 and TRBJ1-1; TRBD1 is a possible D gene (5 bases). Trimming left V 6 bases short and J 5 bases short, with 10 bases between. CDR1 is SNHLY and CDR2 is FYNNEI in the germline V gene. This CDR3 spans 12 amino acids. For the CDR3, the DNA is TGTGCCAGCAGCGTCGGGGGGACTGAAGCTTTCTTT. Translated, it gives CASSVGGTEAFF.

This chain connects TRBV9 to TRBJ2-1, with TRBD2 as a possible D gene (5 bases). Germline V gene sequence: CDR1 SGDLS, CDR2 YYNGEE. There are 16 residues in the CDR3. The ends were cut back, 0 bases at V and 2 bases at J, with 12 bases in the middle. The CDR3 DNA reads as TGTGCCAGCAGCGTAGGGGTCGAGAGGGCCTACAATGAGCAGTTCTTC. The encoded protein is CASSVGVERAYNEQFF.

The CDR3 reads CASSLGAGANEQFF. The CDR3 nucleotides read TGTGCCAGCAGCCTGGGGGCGGGGGCGAATGAGCAGTTCTTC. The V call is TRBV7-3, the J call TRBJ2-1; the D gene is possibly TRBD2 (7 bases). The V gene's germline CDR1 is SGHTA and CDR2 FQGTGA. The CDR3 sequence is 14 residues long. V lost 5 bases and J lost 7, with 15 bases in between.

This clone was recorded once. CDR3 loop: CASSMSGGGPGNQPQHF. CDR3 nucleotides: TGTGCCAGTAGTATGTCAGGCGGGGGGCCGGGCAATCAGCCCCAGCATTTT. The chain couples TRBV19 to TRBJ1-5, with D possibly being TRBD1 (6 bases). This CDR3 comprises 17 residues. V was shortened by 3 bases and J by 2 bases, with 17 bases between the two germline ends. Germline-derived CDR1 and CDR2 are LNHDA and SQIVND (reference sequence).

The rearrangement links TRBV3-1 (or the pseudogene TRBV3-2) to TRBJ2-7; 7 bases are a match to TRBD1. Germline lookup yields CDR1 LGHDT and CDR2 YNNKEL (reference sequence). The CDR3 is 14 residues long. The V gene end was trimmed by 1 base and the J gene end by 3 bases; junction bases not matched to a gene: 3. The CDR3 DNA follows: TGTGCCAGCAGCCAAGGGACAGGTCTCTACGAGCAGTACGTC. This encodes CASSQGTGLYEQYV.

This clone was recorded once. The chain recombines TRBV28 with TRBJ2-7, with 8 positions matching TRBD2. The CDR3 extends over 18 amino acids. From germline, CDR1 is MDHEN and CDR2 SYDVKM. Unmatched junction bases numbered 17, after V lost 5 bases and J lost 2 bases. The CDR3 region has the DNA TGTGCCAGCAGTCCCCATTCGCGGGGGGCCACGTCGGCCTACGAGCAGTACGTC. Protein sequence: CASSPHSRGATSAYEQYV.

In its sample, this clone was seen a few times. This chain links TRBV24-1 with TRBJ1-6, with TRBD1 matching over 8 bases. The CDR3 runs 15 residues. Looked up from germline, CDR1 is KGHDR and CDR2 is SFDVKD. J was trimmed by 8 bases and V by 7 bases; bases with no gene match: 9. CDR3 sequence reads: CATSPSGQGDSPLHF. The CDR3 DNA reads TGTGCCACCAGCCCTTCCGGACAGGGAGATTCACCCCTCCACTTT.

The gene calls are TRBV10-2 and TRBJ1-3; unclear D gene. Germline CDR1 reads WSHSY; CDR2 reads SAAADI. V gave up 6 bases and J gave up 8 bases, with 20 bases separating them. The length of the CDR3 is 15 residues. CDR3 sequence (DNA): TGCGCCAGCAGCCCATTAAGGAGATCCTGGGACACCATATATTTT. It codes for CASSPLRRSWDTIYF.

CDR3 bases: TGCGCCAGCAGCCACCCGGACAGGGCTGGTAATTCACCCCTCCACTTT. Translation: CASSHPDRAGNSPLHF. This chain links TRBV4-1 with TRBJ1-6; 8 bases fit TRBD1. This CDR3 spans 16 amino acids. With 3 bases clipped from V and 6 bases from J, the junction kept 7 bases outside the gene matches. Germline V gene sequence: CDR1 MGHRA, CDR2 YSYEKL.

CDR3 residues: CASSSFSVGQNIQYF. The CDR3 DNA reads TGTGCCAGCAGTTCATTCTCCGTGGGGCAAAACATTCAGTACTTC. The chain carries TRBV28 and TRBJ2-4, with D maybe TRBD1 (5 bases). The germline CDR1 and CDR2 sequences are MDHEN and SYDVKM. The CDR3 spans 15 residues. The ends were cut back, 4 bases at V and 5 bases at J, with 15 bases in the middle.

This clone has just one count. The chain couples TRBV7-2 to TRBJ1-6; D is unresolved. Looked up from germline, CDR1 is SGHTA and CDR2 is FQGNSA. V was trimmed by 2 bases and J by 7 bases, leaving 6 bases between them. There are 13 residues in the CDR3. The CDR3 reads CASSLTRNSPLHF. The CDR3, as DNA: TGTGCCAGCAGCTTAACCAGGAATTCACCCCTCCACTTT.

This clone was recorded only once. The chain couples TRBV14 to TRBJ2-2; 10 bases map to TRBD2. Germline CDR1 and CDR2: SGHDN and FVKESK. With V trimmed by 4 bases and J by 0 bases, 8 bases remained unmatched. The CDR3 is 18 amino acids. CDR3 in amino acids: CASSPRTSGAANTGELFF. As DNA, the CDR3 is TGTGCCAGCAGCCCCCGAACTAGCGGGGCCGCGAACACCGGGGAGCTGTTTTTT.

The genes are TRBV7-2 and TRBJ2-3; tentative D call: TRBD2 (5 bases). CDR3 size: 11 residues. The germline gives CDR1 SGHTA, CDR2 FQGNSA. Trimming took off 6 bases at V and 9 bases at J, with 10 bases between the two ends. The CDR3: CASRLTGTQYF. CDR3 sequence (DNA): TGTGCCAGCAGATTGACGGGGACGCAGTATTTT.

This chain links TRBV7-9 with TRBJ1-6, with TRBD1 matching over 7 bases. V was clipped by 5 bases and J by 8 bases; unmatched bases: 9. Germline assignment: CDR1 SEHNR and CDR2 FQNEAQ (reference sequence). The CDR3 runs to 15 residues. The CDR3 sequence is CASSLGTANDSPLHF. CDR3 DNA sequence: TGTGCCAGCAGCCTCGGGACAGCGAACGATTCACCCCTCCACTTT.

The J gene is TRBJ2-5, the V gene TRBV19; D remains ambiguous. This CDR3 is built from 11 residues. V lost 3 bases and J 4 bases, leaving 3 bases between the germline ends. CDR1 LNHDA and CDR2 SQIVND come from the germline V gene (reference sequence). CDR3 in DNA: TGTGCCAGTAGTATTCGAGAGACCCAGTACTTC. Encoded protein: CASSIRETQYF.

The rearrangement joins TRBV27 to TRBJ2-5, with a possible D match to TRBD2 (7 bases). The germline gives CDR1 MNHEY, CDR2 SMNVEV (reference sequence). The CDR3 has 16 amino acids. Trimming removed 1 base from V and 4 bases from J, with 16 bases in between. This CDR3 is CASSLLSSRGGETQYF. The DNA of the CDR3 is TGTGCCAGCAGTTTATTGTCCTCTAGGGGGGGAGAGACCCAGTACTTC.

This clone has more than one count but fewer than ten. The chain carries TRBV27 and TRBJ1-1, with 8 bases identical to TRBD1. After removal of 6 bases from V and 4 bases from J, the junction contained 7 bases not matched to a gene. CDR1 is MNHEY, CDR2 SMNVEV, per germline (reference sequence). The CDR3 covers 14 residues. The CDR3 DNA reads TGTGCCAGCAGGGAGACAGGGGTACGCACTGAAGCTTTCTTT. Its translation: CASRETGVRTEAFF.

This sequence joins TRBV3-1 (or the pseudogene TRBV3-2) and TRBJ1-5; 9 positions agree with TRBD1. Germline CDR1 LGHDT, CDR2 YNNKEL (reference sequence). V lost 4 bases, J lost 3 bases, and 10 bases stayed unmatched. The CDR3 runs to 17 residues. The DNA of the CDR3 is TGTGCCAGCAGCCTTTCCGGGACAGGGTTCCTCAATCAGCCCCAGCATTTT. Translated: CASSLSGTGFLNQPQHF.

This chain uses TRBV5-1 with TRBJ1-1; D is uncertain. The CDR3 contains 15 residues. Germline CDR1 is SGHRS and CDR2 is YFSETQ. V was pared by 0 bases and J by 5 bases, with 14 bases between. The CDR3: CASSLGLGVETEAFF. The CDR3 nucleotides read TGCGCCAGCAGCTTGGGGCTCGGGGTAGAGACTGAAGCTTTCTTT.

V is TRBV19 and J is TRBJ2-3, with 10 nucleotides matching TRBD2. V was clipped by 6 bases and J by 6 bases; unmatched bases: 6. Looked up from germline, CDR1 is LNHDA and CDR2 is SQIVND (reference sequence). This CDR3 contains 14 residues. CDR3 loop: CASRAGGLADTQYF. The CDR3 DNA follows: TGTGCCAGTAGAGCGGGGGGGCTAGCGGATACGCAGTATTTT.

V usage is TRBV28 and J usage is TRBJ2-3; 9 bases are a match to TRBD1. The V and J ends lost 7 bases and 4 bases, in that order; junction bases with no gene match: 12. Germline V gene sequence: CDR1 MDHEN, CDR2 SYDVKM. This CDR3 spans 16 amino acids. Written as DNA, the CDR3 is TGTGCCAGCACTACCACAGGGGGCATAGGCGCAGATACGCAGTATTTT. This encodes CASTTTGGIGADTQYF.

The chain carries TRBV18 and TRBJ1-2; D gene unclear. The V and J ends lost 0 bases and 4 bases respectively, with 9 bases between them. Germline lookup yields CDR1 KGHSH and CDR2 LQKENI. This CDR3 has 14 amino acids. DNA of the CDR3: TGTGCCAGCTCACCACCCGTCGGTGGCTATGGCTACACCTTC. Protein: CASSPPVGGYGYTF.

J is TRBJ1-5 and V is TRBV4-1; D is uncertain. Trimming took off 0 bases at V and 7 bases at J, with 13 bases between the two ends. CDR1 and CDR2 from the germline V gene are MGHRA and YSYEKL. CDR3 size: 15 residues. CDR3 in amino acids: CASSQDGRERQPQHF. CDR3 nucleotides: TGCGCCAGCAGCCAAGATGGGAGGGAGCGGCAGCCCCAGCATTTT.

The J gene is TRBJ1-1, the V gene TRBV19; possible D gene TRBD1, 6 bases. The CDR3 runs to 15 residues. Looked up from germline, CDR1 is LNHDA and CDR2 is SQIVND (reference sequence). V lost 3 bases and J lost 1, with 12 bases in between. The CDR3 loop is CASSIPGGANTEAFF. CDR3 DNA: TGTGCCAGTAGTATCCCCGGGGGGGCGAACACTGAAGCTTTCTTT. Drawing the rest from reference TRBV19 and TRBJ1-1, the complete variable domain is DGGITQSPKYLFRKEGQNVTLSCEQNLNHDAMYWYRQDPGQGLRLIYYSQIVNDFQKGDIAEGYSVSREKKESFPLTVTSAQKNPTAFYLCASSIPGGANTEAFFGQGTRLTVV.

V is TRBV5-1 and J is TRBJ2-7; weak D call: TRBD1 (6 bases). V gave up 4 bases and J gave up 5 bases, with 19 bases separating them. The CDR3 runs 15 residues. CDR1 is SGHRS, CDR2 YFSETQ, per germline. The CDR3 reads CASSPQPGDVHEQYV. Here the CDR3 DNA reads TGCGCCAGCAGCCCACAGCCAGGGGACGTCCACGAGCAGTACGTC.